The rows below give T cell receptor beta chains drawn from one sample of a study of CD8+CD57+ T cells in acquired aplastic anemia. TCRdb re-called the reads with MiXCR, one entry per CDR3 protein. The data show under 250,000 distinct CDR3 sequences, 34% seen once. Sequencing used sorted CD4+, CD8+, or CD8+CD57+ T cells (not recorded which) from PBMCs. These receptors were collected from a human donor in good health, serving as a control. Each CDR3 is given with its conserved first and last residue. Each record gives: CDR3 DNA, CDR3 protein, J gene, clone size, V gene, D gene. A D gene is named only where the DNA matches it firmly. Only part of the rows carry a size: once, few, many, or a class if the clone is expanded.

DNA: TGTGCCAGTAGTCCAGGGACCTCCTCCTACGAGCAGTACTTC
CDR3: CASSPGTSSYEQYF
J: TRBJ2-7
size: few
V: TRBV19
D: -

DNA: TGTGCCAGCAGCCCACTGGCAGGTACGCAGTATTTT
CDR3: CASSPLAGTQYF
J: TRBJ2-3
size: few
V: TRBV5-4
D: -

DNA: TGTGCCAGCAGTTTATACGAGGGGGGCTACACCTTC
CDR3: CASSLYEGGYTF
J: TRBJ1-2
size: -
V: TRBV12-3/TRBV12-4
D: -

DNA: TGTGCCAGCCTTCGGGGGAACGGTGAAAAACTGTTTTTT
CDR3: CASLRGNGEKLFF
J: TRBJ1-4
size: many
V: TRBV7-9
D: -

DNA: TGTGCCAGCAGCTTGGTGGGTACCTCCTCTAGGGAGCAGTACTTC
CDR3: CASSLVGTSSREQYF
J: TRBJ2-7
size: many
V: TRBV5-8
D: -

DNA: TGTGCCAGCAGCTTATCTAAACTTTCGGCGGGACAGTCCCTTTGGGAGACCCAGTACTTC
CDR3: CASSLSKLSAGQSLWETQYF
J: TRBJ2-5
size: many
V: TRBV7-6
D: -

DNA: TGCGCCAGCAGCCCCGCTCCGGGGGGATCCTACAATGAGCAGTTCTTC
CDR3: CASSPAPGGSYNEQFF
J: TRBJ2-1
size: -
V: TRBV4-1
D: TRBD2

DNA: TGCGCCAGCAGCCAAACCAGCGCGCCTAACTATGGCTACACCTTC
CDR3: CASSQTSAPNYGYTF
J: TRBJ1-2
size: few
V: TRBV4-1
D: -

DNA: TGCGCCAGCAGCTTGGTCGGGACAGACCCTTACGAGCAGTACTTC
CDR3: CASSLVGTDPYEQYF
J: TRBJ2-7
size: -
V: TRBV5-1
D: TRBD1

DNA: TGCGCCAGCAGCTTGTTAAGGGCGGGAACCGGGGAGCTGTTTTTT
CDR3: CASSLLRAGTGELFF
J: TRBJ2-2
size: -
V: TRBV5-1
D: -

DNA: TGTGCCAGCACTTCGACCGCGGGGGCTAGTGACGGCTACACCTTC
CDR3: CASTSTAGASDGYTF
J: TRBJ1-2
size: many
V: TRBV2
D: -

DNA: TGTGCCAGCAGTTCGGCGAATCAGCCCCAGCATTTT
CDR3: CASSSANQPQHF
J: TRBJ1-5
size: many
V: TRBV6-5
D: -

DNA: TGCAGCGTAACCCACGAAGCGAGGTTCGCTGAAGCTTTCTTT
CDR3: CSVTHEARFAEAFF
J: TRBJ1-1
size: -
V: TRBV29-1
D: -

DNA: TGCGCCAGCAGCTACATGACAGGGCAAGGGGAGACCCAGTACTTC
CDR3: CASSYMTGQGETQYF
J: TRBJ2-5
size: once
V: TRBV5-1
D: TRBD1

DNA: TGTGCCAGCAGCCCGCCCCCGAACTATGGCTACACCTTC
CDR3: CASSPPPNYGYTF
J: TRBJ1-2
size: few
V: TRBV14
D: -

DNA: TGCAGCACCACCCTGGTTCGTGGGACTGAGCAGTTCTTC
CDR3: CSTTLVRGTEQFF
J: TRBJ2-1
size: -
V: TRBV29-1
D: -

DNA: TGTGCCAGCAGCCCCGCGGTCTCCTACGAGCAGTACTTC
CDR3: CASSPAVSYEQYF
J: TRBJ2-7
size: -
V: TRBV25-1
D: -

DNA: TGTGCCAGCAGTGAGCAGGGTGAGGGGTATGGCTACACCTTC
CDR3: CASSEQGEGYGYTF
J: TRBJ1-2
size: -
V: TRBV2
D: -

DNA: TGTGCCAGCAGTAGTTCACCCACGTGGGGAGCGAACACTGAAGCTTTCTTT
CDR3: CASSSSPTWGANTEAFF
J: TRBJ1-1
size: few
V: TRBV28
D: -

DNA: TGCAGTGCGACCGGGACAGGGGGATACACTGAAGCTTTCTTT
CDR3: CSATGTGGYTEAFF
J: TRBJ1-1
size: -
V: TRBV20-1
D: TRBD1

DNA: TGTGCCAGCAGTTTAATCTGGGAGACCCAGTACTTC
CDR3: CASSLIWETQYF
J: TRBJ2-5
size: many
V: TRBV12-3/TRBV12-4
D: -

DNA: TGTGCCACCAGTGCCCGCGGGACTAGCGGGAGGGGAAATGAGCAGTTCTTC
CDR3: CATSARGTSGRGNEQFF
J: TRBJ2-1
size: few
V: TRBV24-1
D: TRBD2

DNA: TGCGCCAGCAGCCAAGCAGGGGGCGCGGATGGCTACACCTTC
CDR3: CASSQAGGADGYTF
J: TRBJ1-2
size: few
V: TRBV4-1
D: TRBD1

DNA: TGTGCCAGCAGCTTAAACCGCGGACTAGCGGGCCCCCAAGAGACCCAGTACTTC
CDR3: CASSLNRGLAGPQETQYF
J: TRBJ2-5
size: few
V: TRBV7-9
D: TRBD2

DNA: TGTGCCATCAGTGGTGTAGCGGGACTAAGCTCCTACAATGAGCAGTTCTTC
CDR3: CAISGVAGLSSYNEQFF
J: TRBJ2-1
size: many
V: TRBV10-3
D: TRBD2

DNA: TGTGCCATCAGGGGGACAGGGACGTGGGGAAACACCATATATTTT
CDR3: CAIRGTGTWGNTIYF
J: TRBJ1-3
size: many
V: TRBV10-3
D: TRBD1

DNA: TGTGCCAGCAGTAGCGACAGGGGGAGGAAAAACACTGAAGCTTTCTTT
CDR3: CASSSDRGRKNTEAFF
J: TRBJ1-1
size: -
V: TRBV6-1
D: TRBD1

DNA: TGTGCCAGTAGTATCCGGGACAGGGCAGAGACCCAGTACTTC
CDR3: CASSIRDRAETQYF
J: TRBJ2-5
size: many
V: TRBV19
D: TRBD1

DNA: TGTGCCAGCTCACGACAGAACAATCAGCCCCAGCATTTT
CDR3: CASSRQNNQPQHF
J: TRBJ1-5
size: few
V: TRBV18
D: -

DNA: TGCGCCAGCAGCTACCGGGACAGGGCATTGCTCAGAAGAGACAATGAGCAGTTCTTC
CDR3: CASSYRDRALLRRDNEQFF
J: TRBJ2-1
size: -
V: TRBV4-1
D: TRBD1

DNA: TGTGCCAGCAGCCAGGATGGCGTTTACGAGCAGTACTTC
CDR3: CASSQDGVYEQYF
J: TRBJ2-7
size: many
V: TRBV7-9
D: -

DNA: TGCAGTTTTCGCGGCAGGGTGTCCTACGAGCAGTACTTC
CDR3: CSFRGRVSYEQYF
J: TRBJ2-7
size: many
V: TRBV20-1
D: -

DNA: TGTGCCAGCAGTCAACAGGGGCGATGGACTGAAGCTTTCTTT
CDR3: CASSQQGRWTEAFF
J: TRBJ1-1
size: many
V: TRBV2
D: TRBD1

DNA: TGTGCCATCAGTGACGCAGGGAACTATGGCTACACCTTC
CDR3: CAISDAGNYGYTF
J: TRBJ1-2
size: -
V: TRBV10-3
D: -

DNA: TGTGCCAGCAGCGCGGAATTGGAGACCCAGTACTTC
CDR3: CASSAELETQYF
J: TRBJ2-5
size: -
V: TRBV7-2
D: -

DNA: TGTGCCAGCAGCGTTTCACAGGCCCTGTCCTACGAGCAGTACTTC
CDR3: CASSVSQALSYEQYF
J: TRBJ2-7
size: many
V: TRBV7-2
D: -

DNA: TGTGCCAGCAGCACGGACAGGGGAGTTGAAAAACTGTTTTTT
CDR3: CASSTDRGVEKLFF
J: TRBJ1-4
size: -
V: TRBV6-1
D: TRBD1

DNA: TGTGCCAGCAGCTTAGAGGGTGAGCAGTACTTC
CDR3: CASSLEGEQYF
J: TRBJ2-7
size: many
V: TRBV2
D: -

DNA: TGTGCCAGCAGTCACACATCCTACCGGGACAGCTTAGCACCCCTCCACTTT
CDR3: CASSHTSYRDSLAPLHF
J: TRBJ1-6
size: -
V: TRBV6-4
D: TRBD1

DNA: TGCAGTGCTAGAGTTGCAGGGAACTACTATGGCTACACCTTC
CDR3: CSARVAGNYYGYTF
J: TRBJ1-2
size: many
V: TRBV20-1
D: -

DNA: TGTGCCAGCAGGCTAACAGGGGTATCCTACGAGCAGTACTTC
CDR3: CASRLTGVSYEQYF
J: TRBJ2-7
size: many
V: TRBV6-1
D: TRBD1

DNA: TGTGCCAGCAGCTTAAAAGGAGGGCCCCAGCATTTT
CDR3: CASSLKGGPQHF
J: TRBJ1-5
size: -
V: TRBV7-9
D: -

DNA: TGTGCCAGCAGCTTAAGAACTAGCGGGTGGGGTGGGGATGAGCAGTTCTTC
CDR3: CASSLRTSGWGGDEQFF
J: TRBJ2-1
size: -
V: TRBV7-3
D: TRBD2

DNA: TGTGCCAGCAGCTTAGCAGCGACGTACAATGAGCAGTTCTTC
CDR3: CASSLAATYNEQFF
J: TRBJ2-1
size: many
V: TRBV11-1
D: -

DNA: TGCAGTGCTAGAGTTTGGGGCCCGAACACTGAAGCTTTCTTT
CDR3: CSARVWGPNTEAFF
J: TRBJ1-1
size: -
V: TRBV20-1
D: -

DNA: TGTGCCAGCAGCTTTTCCGGGGCCGAATCCTACGAGCAGTACTTC
CDR3: CASSFSGAESYEQYF
J: TRBJ2-7
size: few
V: TRBV5-5
D: -

DNA: TGCAGTGCTTCCGAGACTAGCGGGTACAATGAGCAGTTCTTC
CDR3: CSASETSGYNEQFF
J: TRBJ2-1
size: -
V: TRBV20-1
D: TRBD2

DNA: TGTGCCAGCAGCAAGGCACAGAACTACGAGCAGTACTTC
CDR3: CASSKAQNYEQYF
J: TRBJ2-7
size: once
V: TRBV7-2
D: -

DNA: TGTGCCAGCAGTTTAGCGCACGGGCAGCCCCAGCATTTT
CDR3: CASSLAHGQPQHF
J: TRBJ1-5
size: -
V: TRBV12-3/TRBV12-4
D: -

DNA: TGTGCCAGCAAAGGACGGCAACAAGAGACCCAGCATTTT
CDR3: CASKGRQQETQHF
J: TRBJ1-5
size: -
V: TRBV2
D: -

DNA: TGTGCCATCAGTGGTCTAGCGGGAGGGACAGATACGCAGTATTTT
CDR3: CAISGLAGGTDTQYF
J: TRBJ2-3
size: many
V: TRBV10-3
D: TRBD2

DNA: TGTGCCAGCAGCGTAGATGGCAGGACCTACTTCTCCTACGAGCAGTACTTC
CDR3: CASSVDGRTYFSYEQYF
J: TRBJ2-7
size: -
V: TRBV9
D: -

DNA: TGCAGTGCTGGAGACGCTACTAACTATGGCTACACCTTC
CDR3: CSAGDATNYGYTF
J: TRBJ1-2
size: -
V: TRBV20-1
D: -